This T cell receptor (beta chain) derives from a study of neurological immune-mediated disorders. CDR3 size: 17 residues. CDR1 is KGHSH and CDR2 is LQKENI in the germline V gene. The V gene end was trimmed by 0 bases and the J gene end by 5 bases; junction bases not matched to a gene: 8. This clonotype has at least ten counts. Via MiXCR, TCRdb re-called the 5' RACE reads, giving one row per CDR3 protein. Of more than 35,000 distinct CDR3 sequences listed, 3% to 3.5% are singletons. The sequence was obtained from a woman aged 45-65 years with multiple sclerosis. The chain combines TRBV18 with TRBJ1-1; TRBD1 matches 11 bases. Sequenced input: PBMCs. CDR3 bases: TGTGCCAGCTCACCACCTTCTGGACAGGGGGCGAGGACTGAAGCTTTCTTT. It is translated as CASSPPSGQGARTEAFF.